The 28 T cell receptor beta chains below all came from one sample that was sequenced in a study of T cells in localized non-small cell lung cancer. Produced via immunoSEQ multiplex PCR; TCRdb's table is partial and in-frame only. The table records tens of thousands of clones, less than 90% of them present only once. The specimen comprised peripheral blood, sampled before any cancer treatment. These receptors originate from a male donor aged 60 or over with stage III squamous cell lung carcinoma.

This clone came up many times. This chain links TRBV4-2 with TRBJ2-7; perhaps TRBD2 as D (5 bases). CDR3 length: 15 amino acids. Germline lookup yields CDR1 LGHNA and CDR2 YNFKEQ. The V end lost 0 bases, the J end lost 2 bases, and 11 bases lay between the germline ends. CDR3 sequence: CASSQDEGSAYEQYF. The CDR3 coding sequence is TGTGCCAGCAGCCAAGATGAGGGCAGTGCCTACGAGCAGTACTTC.

V usage is TRBV6-6 and J usage is TRBJ2-1; D gene uncertain. V lost 0 bases, J lost 9 bases, and 12 bases lay in between. Germline values: CDR1 MNHNY, CDR2 SVGAGI (reference sequence). This CDR3 is built from 14 residues. DNA for the CDR3: TGTGCCAGCAGTTACTCGGTACCCGGCGGTGAGCAGTTCTTC. It encodes CASSYSVPGGEQFF.

This clone was counted once. The chain combines TRBV5-6 with TRBJ2-3; 11 bases agree with TRBD2. V lost 0 bases, J lost 3 bases, and 9 bases stayed unmatched. Germline CDR1 SGHDT, CDR2 YYEEEE. CDR3 length: 18 amino acids. CDR3 nucleotides: TGTGCCAGCAGCTTGGGTTACGTCCTAGCGGGGGGAACAGATACGCAGTATTTT. Protein product: CASSLGYVLAGGTDTQYF. Full variable domain (missing parts from reference TRBV5-6 and TRBJ2-3): DAGVTQSPTHLIKTRGQQVTLRCSPKSGHDTVSWYQQALGQGPQFIFQYYEEEERQRGNFPDRFSGHQFPNYSSELNVNALLLGDSALYLCASSLGYVLAGGTDTQYFGPGTRLTVL.

V and J are TRBV10-3 and TRBJ2-3; TRBD2 aligns across 8 bases. Germline-derived CDR1 and CDR2 are ENHRY and SYGVKD. The junction had 10 bases not matched to a gene; V was cut back by 8 bases and J by 0 bases. The CDR3 totals 16 residues. In DNA form, the CDR3 reads TGTGCCATCCGGGGTAGCGGGGAGGGAAGCACAGATACGCAGTATTTT. It yields the protein CAIRGSGEGSTDTQYF.

The chain couples TRBV5-1 to TRBJ1-3; a possible D gene is TRBD1 (6 bases). CDR1 SGHRS and CDR2 YFSETQ come from the germline V gene. The CDR3 has 15 residues. Trimming took off 0 bases at V and 6 bases at J, with 13 bases between the two ends. Written as DNA, the CDR3 is TGCGCCAGCAGCTTGGGACAGGCCAGAGAAAACACCATATATTTT. Translated: CASSLGQARENTIYF. The full variable domain, completed using reference TRBV5-1 and TRBJ1-3, is KAGVTQTPRYLIKTRGQQVTLSCSPISGHRSVSWYQQTPGQGLQFLFEYFSETQRNKGNFPGRFSGRQFSNSRSEMNVSTLELGDSALYLCASSLGQARENTIYFGEGSWLTVV.

V gene TRBV19 combines with J gene TRBJ1-5; TRBD1 matches 9 bases. Trimming cost V 5 bases and J 3 bases; bases outside gene matches: 14. The germline CDR1 and CDR2 sequences are LNHDA and SQIVND (reference sequence). The CDR3 is made up of 18 amino acids. The CDR3 coding sequence is TGTGCCAGTAGTCCCTCGGACCCGGGACAGGGCCTCAATCAGCCCCAGCATTTT. It yields the protein CASSPSDPGQGLNQPQHF.

This sequence joins TRBV30 and TRBJ1-6, with 12 bases matching TRBD1. Germline CDR1 GTSNPN, CDR2 SVGIG (reference sequence). The CDR3 covers 13 residues. V dropped 5 bases and J dropped 8; count of bases not matched to a gene: 1. The CDR3: CAWGTGGDSPLHF. The CDR3 DNA reads as TGTGCCTGGGGGACAGGGGGCGATTCACCCCTCCACTTT.

The genes are TRBV19 and TRBJ2-3, with 13 bases lining up with TRBD2. CDR3 length: 16 amino acids. V dropped 3 bases and J dropped 2; count of bases not matched to a gene: 2. Germline V CDR1 and CDR2: LNHDA, SQIVND (reference sequence). The CDR3 DNA follows: TGTGCCAGTAGTATTGGACTAGCGGGGGACACAGATACGCAGTATTTT. Encoded protein: CASSIGLAGDTDTQYF. The variable domain in full, with the rest retrieved from reference TRBV19 and TRBJ2-3, is DGGITQSPKYLFRKEGQNVTLSCEQNLNHDAMYWYRQDPGQGLRLIYYSQIVNDFQKGDIAEGYSVSREKKESFPLTVTSAQKNPTAFYLCASSIGLAGDTDTQYFGPGTRLTVL.

This chain links TRBV7-2 with TRBJ2-5; D gene uncertain. Per germline, CDR1 SGHTA and CDR2 FQGNSA. The CDR3 sequence is 14 residues long. Trimming shortened V by 1 base and J by 5 bases, and 11 bases separated the two germline ends. The CDR3 sequence: CASSLGPRGETQYF. The CDR3 coding sequence is TGTGCCAGCAGCTTAGGTCCCCGTGGGGAGACCCAGTACTTC.

The chain is built from TRBV6-1 and TRBJ1-2; no firm D call. Per the germline V gene, CDR1 is MNHNS and CDR2 is SASEGT. V was trimmed by 1 base and J by 0 bases, leaving 6 bases between them. This CDR3 is built from 14 residues. Here the CDR3 DNA reads TGTGCCAGCAGTGAAGTCAGATCTAACTATGGCTACACCTTC. Its protein is CASSEVRSNYGYTF.

The rearrangement uses TRBV29-1 and TRBJ2-2; 7 nucleotides line up with TRBD1. This CDR3 has 13 amino acids. Germline lookup yields CDR1 SQVTM and CDR2 ANQGSEA. V was pared by 4 bases and J by 5 bases, with 4 bases of the junction left unmatched. The CDR3 bases are TGCAGCGTTGGGCGACAGGGAACCGGGGAGCTGTTTTTT. Translated, it gives CSVGRQGTGELFF.

This chain connects TRBV6-6 to TRBJ1-6; possible D gene TRBD1, 5 bases. Germline loops: CDR1 MNHNY, CDR2 SVGAGI (reference sequence). With 6 bases removed from V and 10 bases from J, the gap between germline ends came to 13 bases. This CDR3 contains 13 residues. The CDR3 loop reads CASREGSESPLHF. CDR3 coding DNA: TGTGCCAGCAGGGAGGGGTCGGAGTCACCCCTCCACTTT.

This clone was observed a handful of times. The chain has TRBV28 and TRBJ1-6, with D maybe TRBD1 (5 bases). The CDR3 has 16 residues. V gave up 4 bases and J gave up 14 bases, with 24 bases separating them. CDR1 and CDR2 from the germline V gene are MDHEN and SYDVKM. The CDR3, as DNA: TGTGCCAGCAGTTCCAGGGTCTTGGGGGGGATTCGGACCCTCCACTTT. Translated: CASSSRVLGGIRTLHF.

This chain connects TRBV4-1 to TRBJ1-3; D not certain. Looked up from germline, CDR1 is MGHRA and CDR2 is YSYEKL. V lost 1 base to trimming and J lost 1 base, with 14 bases between them. This CDR3 is built from 17 residues. CDR3 loop: CASSQVEGRRSGNTIYF. CDR3 DNA: TGCGCCAGCAGCCAAGTGGAGGGTCGGCGTTCTGGAAACACCATATATTTT.

The genes are TRBV7-9 and TRBJ1-4; TRBD1 might be the D (5 bases). V lost 8 bases, J lost 5 bases, and 15 bases lay in between. CDR3 size: 14 residues. Germline V gene sequence: CDR1 SEHNR, CDR2 FQNEAQ (reference sequence). CDR3 bases: TGTGCCAGCGGACAAGAGTTCGGGAATGAAAAACTGTTTTTT. Protein: CASGQEFGNEKLFF.

This rearrangement joins TRBV19 to TRBJ2-2; D possibly corresponds to TRBD1 (5 bases). Trimming removed 1 base from V and 3 bases from J, with 15 bases in between. Germline loops: CDR1 LNHDA, CDR2 SQIVND (reference sequence). This CDR3 has 17 residues. The CDR3 sequence: CASSIGAGLLDTGELFF. In nucleotides, the CDR3 is TGTGCCAGTAGTATAGGGGCAGGGTTATTGGACACCGGGGAGCTGTTTTTT.

This chain joins TRBV19 and TRBJ2-2; 7 nucleotides agree with TRBD1. V trimming: 4 bases; J trimming: 7 bases; junction bases outside the gene matches: 9. The CDR3 contains 15 residues. CDR1 is LNHDA and CDR2 is SQIVND in the germline V gene (reference sequence). CDR3 region: CASSTPGRGIGELFF. CDR3 nucleotide sequence: TGTGCCAGTAGTACCCCGGGCAGGGGGATCGGGGAGCTGTTTTTT.

This clone came up a few times. The CDR3 nucleotides read TGTGCCAGCAGTCGGGACGGCTATGGCTACACCTTC. This translates into CASSRDGYGYTF. The chain uses TRBV6-4 and TRBJ1-2, with D possibly TRBD1 on 5 matching bases. CDR3 length: 12 amino acids. Trimming pared 5 bases from V and 4 bases from J, leaving 8 bases between. Germline assignment: CDR1 MRHNA and CDR2 SNTAGT.

The table lists this clone with a count of one. The chain couples TRBV6-5 to TRBJ1-3; perhaps TRBD1 as D (5 bases). CDR3 size: 14 residues. Germline loops: CDR1 MNHEY, CDR2 SVGAGI. Trimming pared 5 bases from V and 3 bases from J, leaving 11 bases between. The CDR3 spells CASSRGIFGNTIYF. CDR3 DNA sequence: TGTGCCAGCAGTCGGGGGATTTTTGGAAACACCATATATTTT.

CDR3 region: CAWSPNRRGETQYF. DNA for the CDR3: TGTGCCTGGAGTCCCAACAGACGGGGAGAGACCCAGTACTTC. The V gene is TRBV30, the J gene TRBJ2-5; D may be TRBD2 (5 bases). The CDR3 is 14 amino acids. Germline loops: CDR1 GTSNPN, CDR2 SVGIG (reference sequence). V dropped 2 bases and J dropped 4 bases, with 14 bases sitting between them.

The chain recombines TRBV10-3 with TRBJ1-1; D not resolved. The CDR3 consists of 13 residues. The V gene lost 6 bases and the J gene lost 3 bases, with 11 bases spanning the gap. Germline CDR1 is ENHRY and CDR2 is SYGVKD. CDR3 protein: CAIRGEGYTEAFF. In DNA, the CDR3 is TGTGCCATCAGGGGAGAGGGCTACACTGAAGCTTTCTTT.

This rearrangement joins TRBV2 to TRBJ1-5; TRBD1 might be the D (6 bases). This CDR3 has 16 amino acids. V was cut by 2 bases and J by 6 bases, with 17 bases left in between. Germline V lookup: CDR1 SNHLY, CDR2 FYNNEI. CDR3 DNA: TGTGCCAGCAGTGAAAGGGGGACACCCCTAGCTCAGCCCCAGCATTTT. It translates to CASSERGTPLAQPQHF.

The chain carries TRBV6-1 and TRBJ2-5; D may match TRBD1 or TRBD2 (6 bases each). Trimming took off 6 bases at V and 5 bases at J, with 16 bases between the two ends. The CDR3 is 14 residues long. Germline assignment: CDR1 MNHNS and CDR2 SASEGT. CDR3 DNA sequence: TGTGCCAGCAGGAGGGGGGAGTACCGGGAGACCCAGTACTTC. Translated, it gives CASRRGEYRETQYF.

Remarks on this clone: One junction end disagrees with the germline gene, perhaps due to a read error. The chain combines TRBV5-1 with TRBJ1-1, with 10 bases aligning to TRBD1. The CDR3 contains 15 residues. Germline CDR1 reads SGHRS; CDR2 reads YFSETQ. CDR3 protein: CASTLTGGDHTEAFF. As DNA, the CDR3 is TGCGCCAGCACCTTGACAGGGGGCGATCACACTGAAGCTTTCTTT.

The chain joins TRBV6-5 to TRBJ1-1; D unresolved. Trimming took off 0 bases at V and 2 bases at J, with 4 bases between the two ends. Looked up from germline, CDR1 is MNHEY and CDR2 is SVGAGI. CDR3 length: 13 residues. CDR3 nucleotide sequence: TGTGCCAGCAGTTACTCTCAAAACACTGAAGCTTTCTTT. The encoded protein is CASSYSQNTEAFF.

This clone was seen a single time. The V call is TRBV7-2, the J call TRBJ1-2; the D is unclear. V gave up 5 bases and J gave up 0 bases, with 10 bases separating them. Looked up from germline, CDR1 is SGHTA and CDR2 is FQGNSA. This CDR3 region has 14 residues. The CDR3 DNA sequence: TGTGCCAGCAGCCACGGCGTGACTAACTATGGCTACACCTTC. Its protein product is CASSHGVTNYGYTF.

The chain joins TRBV7-1 to TRBJ2-1; weak D call: TRBD2 (6 bases). TRBV7-1 is recorded as an ORF, its role being uncertain. This CDR3 is built from 14 residues. V lost 4 bases to trimming and J lost 6 bases, with 13 bases between them. The CDR3 spells CASSLAAGANEQFF. CDR3 bases: TGTGCCAGCAGCTTAGCAGCGGGCGCCAATGAGCAGTTCTTC.

The gene calls are TRBV19 and TRBJ1-1, with a possible D match to TRBD1 (6 bases). Germline assignment: CDR1 LNHDA and CDR2 SQIVND (reference sequence). V lost 6 bases and J 8 bases, leaving 19 bases between the germline ends. The CDR3 consists of 14 residues. Written as DNA, the CDR3 is TGTGCCAGTAGCCGAACCGCCACAGGGTTCGAAGCTTTCTTT. It yields the protein CASSRTATGFEAFF. The full variable domain, rest sourced from reference TRBV19 and TRBJ1-1, is DGGITQSPKYLFRKEGQNVTLSCEQNLNHDAMYWYRQDPGQGLRLIYYSQIVNDFQKGDIAEGYSVSREKKESFPLTVTSAQKNPTAFYLCASSRTATGFEAFFGQGTRLTVV.